This T cell receptor beta chain originates from a study of response to subunit inactivated influenza vaccine. Study-wide points: Researchers suggested that each seasonal influenza vaccination recruits few new T cells.

Concerning this clonotype itself: The target antigen is unknown.

Germline V gene lookup returns CDR1 SGHNT and CDR2 YYREEE (reference sequence). The ends lost 0 bases at V and 5 bases at J; junction bases unmatched: 5. The CDR3 loop spans 15 amino acids. TCRdb analysed the RT-PCR reads with MiXCR anew, one entry per CDR3 protein. Among roughly 760,000 distinct CDR3 sequences, around 20% were seen once, and the ten largest hold roughly 10%. This TCR was sampled from a man between 45 and 60 years old who received an inactivated influenza vaccine. This sample comprised PBMCs from blood, obtained about 5 days after vaccination. V usage is TRBV5-4 and J usage is TRBJ2-5; 9 nucleotides agree with TRBD1. The CDR3 is CASSLAGQGGETQYF. The CDR3 nucleotides are TGTGCCAGCAGCTTGGCGGGACAGGGTGGGGAGACCCAGTACTTC.